A selection of T cell receptor beta chains follows, all from one sample in a study of blood T cell repertoires in COVID-19. Data came from immunoSEQ multiplex PCR; TCRdb stores just in-frame clones and leaves some out. The profile shows roughly 180,000 clones, approximately 84% of them singletons. The sequenced sample was peripheral blood. The source of these receptors is a woman in her forties or fifties with COVID-19, enrolled during active disease. The CDR3 runs from the conserved cysteine through the conserved F or W. D genes are given only for firm matches. Clone sizes are given selectively: once, few, many, or a class where the clone is expanded.

D,J,size,V,DNA,CDR3
-,TRBJ2-2,-,TRBV2,TGTGCCAGCAGTGACCGCGGGGTTGGCAACACCGGGGAGCTGTTTTTT,CASSDRGVGNTGELFF
-,TRBJ2-2,-,TRBV5-1,TGCGCCAGCAGCTTGGCTGGGACCGGGGGACCCGGGGAGCTGTTTTTT,CASSLAGTGGPGELFF
-,TRBJ1-6,-,TRBV12-3/TRBV12-4,TGTGCCAGCAGTTTGGAGGTAAATTCACCCCTCCACTTT,CASSLEVNSPLHF
TRBD1,TRBJ2-7,once,TRBV5-1,TGCGCCAGCAGCTTGGGGGACAGCCCCTACGAGCAGTACTTC,CASSLGDSPYEQYF
-,TRBJ1-4,-,TRBV7-6,TGTGCCAGCAGCAGTGGGGCAGGGAAGAGTGAAAAACTGTTTTTT,CASSSGAGKSEKLFF
-,TRBJ2-3,-,TRBV5-8,TGTGCCAGCAGCAAGAGGGACTCGAGGCAGTATTTT,CASSKRDSRQYF
TRBD1,TRBJ1-1,-,TRBV30,TGTGCCTGGATCAAATACAGGGGCAGGGTGAACACTGAAGCTTTCTTT,CAWIKYRGRVNTEAFF
TRBD2,TRBJ2-3,once,TRBV2,TGTGCCAGCAGAAATCTAGCGGGGGGGTCAGATACGCAGTATTTT,CASRNLAGGSDTQYF
-,TRBJ1-2,-,TRBV11-2,TGTGCCAGCAGCCCGACGGGGGTAAGCTATGGCTACACCTTC,CASSPTGVSYGYTF
-,TRBJ2-7,-,TRBV5-6,TGTGCCAGCAGCCCGGAGGCGTCGAACGAGCAGTACTTC,CASSPEASNEQYF
-,TRBJ2-2,-,TRBV5-1,TGCGCCAGCAGCTTGGAAGGGGGAAACACCGGGGAGCTGTTTTTT,CASSLEGGNTGELFF
TRBD1,TRBJ2-1,-,TRBV13,TGTGCCAGCTCAGAGACGACAGGGGGAGGCTACAATGAGCAGTTCTTC,CASSETTGGGYNEQFF
-,TRBJ1-3,-,TRBV5-1,TGCGCCAGCAGCCCCAGGGAAATGGGCAACACCATATATTTT,CASSPREMGNTIYF
TRBD1,TRBJ1-1,-,TRBV9,TGTGCCAGCAGCGTAGGGGACAGGGGGGTCGACACTGAAGCTTTCTTT,CASSVGDRGVDTEAFF
-,TRBJ2-5,-,TRBV12-3/TRBV12-4,TGTGCCAGCAGTCCCACGGGGGAGACCCAGTACTTC,CASSPTGETQYF
TRBD2,TRBJ2-3,-,TRBV7-4,TGTGCCAGCAGCTTAGAGTTCGGGGTAGCGGGGGCCCTAGGGACAGATACGCAGTATTTT,CASSLEFGVAGALGTDTQYF
-,TRBJ1-1,once,TRBV6-5,TGTGCCAGCAGTTACTTGGCGGGGAACACTGAAGCTTTCTTT,CASSYLAGNTEAFF
-,TRBJ2-5,once,TRBV5-4,TGTGCCAGCAGTCGACAGGCCGAGACCCAGTACTTC,CASSRQAETQYF
TRBD1,TRBJ1-2,-,TRBV30,TGTGCCTGGAGGGGAGGGACAGGGAAATATGGCTACACCTTC,CAWRGGTGKYGYTF
-,TRBJ2-4,-,TRBV5-1,TGCGCCAGCAGCCAGCAGGGGGGAGAGGCCAAAAACATTCAGTACTTC,CASSQQGGEAKNIQYF
TRBD2,TRBJ2-1,-,TRBV6-4,TGTGCCAGCAGTGAGGTAGAGCGGGGGGGCGCGAATGAGCAGTTCTTC,CASSEVERGGANEQFF
TRBD2,TRBJ2-7,-,TRBV2,TGTGCCAGCAGTGACGTAGCGGGTGATTCCTACGAGCAGTACTTC,CASSDVAGDSYEQYF
-,TRBJ1-6,few,TRBV6-1,TGTGCCAGCAGTGAAGAGTCGGCCAGGGGTTCACCCCTCCACTTT,CASSEESARGSPLHF
TRBD1,TRBJ2-2,-,TRBV3-1/TRBV3-2,TGTGCCAGCAGCCAAGACGGGACAGTAGGTGCCGGGGAGCTGTTTTTT,CASSQDGTVGAGELFF
-,TRBJ2-7,-,TRBV7-2,TGTGCCAGCAGCTTATCGGAGCAGTACTTC,CASSLSEQYF
TRBD2,TRBJ2-7,-,TRBV28,TGTGCCAGCAGTTTTGGTCTAGCGGTTACCTACGAGCAGTACTTC,CASSFGLAVTYEQYF
-,TRBJ1-5,-,TRBV5-8,TGTGCCAGCAGCAAGAAACAGAATCAGCCCCAGCATTTT,CASSKKQNQPQHF
TRBD2,TRBJ2-7,-,TRBV5-8,TGTGCCAGCAGCTTCGCGGGGGGGCCGCGGGAGCAGTACTTC,CASSFAGGPREQYF
TRBD2,TRBJ2-5,-,TRBV3-1/TRBV3-2,TGTGCCAGCAGCCAAGGGGCGCGGGGGGGCCAAGAGACCCAGTACTTC,CASSQGARGGQETQYF
-,TRBJ1-2,-,TRBV30,TGTGCCTGGAGTGTACCGGGGGGTGGCGGCTACACCTTC,CAWSVPGGGGYTF
TRBD1,TRBJ1-2,-,TRBV4-3,TGCGCCAGCAGCCAAGAGGCAGGGGGCAAAGATGGCTACACCTTC,CASSQEAGGKDGYTF
-,TRBJ1-1,-,TRBV18,TGTGCCAGCTCACAGAACCTAGAAGCTTTCTTT,CASSQNLEAFF
-,TRBJ2-5,-,TRBV2,TGTGCCAGCAACCTACTAGGGCGCGAGACCCAGTACTTC,CASNLLGRETQYF
-,TRBJ1-1,-,TRBV14,TGTGCCAGCAGCCAAAGAGGGAGGGGGAACACTGAAGCTTTCTTT,CASSQRGRGNTEAFF
TRBD1,TRBJ2-4,-,TRBV5-8,TGTGCCAGCAGCTTGTATAGGACAGGGAAAGCCAAAAACATTCAGTACTTC,CASSLYRTGKAKNIQYF
-,TRBJ2-5,-,TRBV6-2/TRBV6-3,TGTGCCAGCAGTTACCGGAGGACGTACCTTCAAGAGACCCAGTACTTC,CASSYRRTYLQETQYF
-,TRBJ2-7,-,TRBV5-1,TGCGCCAGCAGCCAATTACCGGACAGCATCTACGAGCAGTACTTC,CASSQLPDSIYEQYF
TRBD1,TRBJ2-7,-,TRBV11-3,TGTGCCAGCAGCTTAGTCCTGACAGGGGCAAACGAGCAGTACTTC,CASSLVLTGANEQYF
-,TRBJ1-6,-,TRBV19,TGTGCCAGAATGGGAGGGAAGAGCTCCTATAATTCACCCCTCCACTTT,CARMGGKSSYNSPLHF
-,TRBJ1-6,once,TRBV6-5,TGTGCCAGCAGTTACTCGTTTCAGGACAGCAATTCACCCCTCCACTTT,CASSYSFQDSNSPLHF
TRBD1,TRBJ2-1,-,TRBV6-4,TGTGCCAGCAGTGAGTTTGCGACAGGGAGCTCCTACAATGAGCAGTTCTTC,CASSEFATGSSYNEQFF
-,TRBJ2-1,-,TRBV28,TGTGCCAGCAAAGGTTCAGGGGCCCGCTCCTACAATGAGCAGTTCTTC,CASKGSGARSYNEQFF